One sample yielded the 8 T cell receptor beta chains listed below, sequenced in a study of shared clonotypes between healthy human individuals. The assay was immunoSEQ multiplex PCR, and TCRdb's table has in-frame clones only and misses some. Of roughly 1,000,000 clones listed, approximately 80% are singletons. The specimen was memory CD4+ T cells from PBMCs. Specified subset: CD45RA-negative fraction. These receptor sequences come from a man between 18 and 35 years old in good health. Some clones in this sample may be carry-over from other donors' samples.

The V gene is TRBV28, the J gene TRBJ1-5; the D is unclear. Trimming stripped 6 bases from V and 6 bases from J, with 12 bases between. Germline CDR1 MDHEN, CDR2 SYDVKM. This CDR3 comprises 13 residues. Written as DNA, the CDR3 is TGTGCCAGCAGCACCCTTAACGGTCAGCCCCAGCATTTT. Translated: CASSTLNGQPQHF.

The chain joins TRBV10-3 to TRBJ1-1; perhaps TRBD1 as D (6 bases). The V gene's germline CDR1 is ENHRY and CDR2 SYGVKD. V shed 7 bases and J shed 5 bases, with 14 bases lying between them. This CDR3 spans 13 amino acids. The CDR3 nucleotides are TGTGCCATCATGCCTAGGGGGGAAACTGAAGCTTTCTTT. Protein product: CAIMPRGETEAFF.

The J gene is TRBJ1-2, the V gene TRBV30; D possibly corresponds to TRBD1 (5 bases). The CDR3 has 10 residues. Per the germline V gene, CDR1 is GTSNPN and CDR2 is SVGIG (reference sequence). V was trimmed by 7 bases and J by 4 bases, leaving 7 bases between them. CDR3 DNA sequence: TGTGCCTTGACAGTCTATGGCTACACCTTC. Its protein product is CALTVYGYTF. The entire variable domain, with the rest obtained from reference TRBV30 and TRBJ1-2, is as follows: SQTIHQWPATLVQPVGSPLSLECTVEGTSNPNLYWYRQAAGRGLQLLFYSVGIGQISSEVPQNLSASRPQDRQFILSSKKLLLSDSGFYLCALTVYGYTFGSGTRLTVV.

This clone was detected once. The CDR3 loop reads CASNLAASTDTQYF. CDR3 nucleotide sequence: TGTGCCAGCAATCTAGCAGCTAGCACAGATACGCAGTATTTT. The J gene is TRBJ2-3, the V gene TRBV5-4; D possibly corresponds to TRBD2 (5 bases). This CDR3 has 14 amino acids. Germline V CDR1 and CDR2: SGHNT, YYREEE (reference sequence). Deletions cut 6 bases from V and 0 bases from J, with 11 bases between.

This rearrangement joins TRBV5-1 to TRBJ2-7; D is possibly TRBD2 (5 bases). The CDR3 is 15 amino acids. Germline V CDR1 and CDR2: SGHRS, YFSETQ. V was clipped by 4 bases and J by 6 bases, with 20 bases between them. CDR3 residues: CASSPGGSAAGEQYF. As DNA, the CDR3 is TGCGCCAGCAGCCCAGGAGGCTCTGCCGCGGGCGAGCAGTACTTC.

The V and J genes are TRBV29-1 and TRBJ1-1, with D possibly being TRBD1 (6 bases). CDR1 and CDR2 (germline): SQVTM, ANQGSEA. This CDR3 region has 11 residues. Trimming left V 6 bases short and J 11 bases short, with 16 bases between. The CDR3 sequence is CSVEQGWGAFF. The CDR3 DNA sequence: TGCAGCGTAGAACAGGGTTGGGGGGCTTTCTTT. Variable domain in full (rest from reference TRBV29-1 and TRBJ1-1): SAVISQKPSRDICQRGTSLTIQCQVDSQVTMMFWYRQQPGQSLTLIATANQGSEATYESGFVIDKFPISRPNLTFSTLTVSNMSPEDSSIYLCSVEQGWGAFFGQGTRLTVV.

This rearrangement joins TRBV28 to TRBJ2-5; the D is unclear. The V gene's germline CDR1 is MDHEN and CDR2 SYDVKM. The CDR3 sequence is 13 residues long. V was cut by 3 bases and J by 7 bases, with 12 bases left in between. CDR3 in amino acids: CASSFLASGTQYF. The CDR3 DNA is TGTGCCAGCAGTTTTCTGGCTTCAGGGACCCAGTACTTC.

CDR3 in amino acids: CASRIGGSYGYTF. DNA of the CDR3: TGTGCCAGCAGGATAGGGGGTTCCTATGGCTACACCTTC. The rearrangement links TRBV6-6 to TRBJ1-2; possible D gene TRBD1, 6 bases. Looked up from germline, CDR1 is MNHNY and CDR2 is SVGAGI (reference sequence). CDR3 length: 13 amino acids. V lost 6 bases, J lost 4 bases, and 12 bases lay in between.